These 9 T cell receptor beta chains share one sample of origin, sequenced in a study of cytomegalovirus exposure and HLA in healthy donors. Primers included in the PCR were 60 Vbeta and 13 Jbeta primers. Clones were read by immunoSEQ multiplex PCR, and TCRdb kept only the in-frame ones, dropping some. The sample holds 210,000 or so clones, roughly 84% seen once. The material sequenced was PBMCs. All receptors come from a boy between 2 and 10 years old in good health and CMV-seronegative.

The sample holds a few counts of this clone. V and J are TRBV6-1 and TRBJ1-1; a possible D gene is TRBD1 (5 bases). The CDR3 totals 14 residues. V was pared by 1 base and J by 1 base, with 7 bases between. Per the germline V gene, CDR1 is MNHNS and CDR2 is SASEGT. The CDR3 sequence is CASSEVGGNTEAFF. The CDR3 region has the DNA TGTGCCAGCAGTGAAGTGGGGGGGAACACTGAAGCTTTCTTT.

The CDR3 nucleotides are TGTGCCATCAGCGAAGGACAGGTTAATCAGCCCCAGCATTTT. This translates into CAISEGQVNQPQHF. This chain connects TRBV10-3 to TRBJ1-5; 7 nucleotides line up with TRBD1. The CDR3 runs to 14 residues. The germline V gene has CDR1 ENHRY and CDR2 SYGVKD. V was clipped by 6 bases and J by 4 bases; unmatched bases: 6.

The genes are TRBV6-5 and TRBJ1-4; D is ambiguous. The V gene's germline CDR1 is MNHEY and CDR2 SVGAGI. Between the trimmed V and J ends, which lost 4 bases and 8 bases, there was a span of 17 bases. CDR3 length: 15 amino acids. The CDR3 sequence is CASSFAGGVHEKLFF. The CDR3 DNA reads as TGTGCCAGCAGTTTTGCGGGTGGGGTCCACGAAAAACTGTTTTTT.

CDR3 protein: CASSPSGGGNEKLFF. For the CDR3, the DNA is TGTGCCAGCAGTCCATCAGGGGGCGGTAATGAAAAACTGTTTTTT. This rearrangement joins TRBV5-4 to TRBJ1-4, with TRBD1 matching over 8 bases. V trimming: 5 bases; J trimming: 4 bases; junction bases outside the gene matches: 7. The V gene's germline CDR1 is SGHNT and CDR2 YYREEE (reference sequence). CDR3 size: 15 residues.

CDR3 sequence (DNA): TGTGCCTGGAGCCCATACGTCTCCCATTCGAGGGAGCAGTACTTC. Its translation is CAWSPYVSHSREQYF. The V gene is TRBV30, the J gene TRBJ2-7, with unresolved D. This CDR3 is built from 15 residues. CDR1 is GTSNPN and CDR2 is SVGIG in the germline V gene (reference sequence). V was clipped by 3 bases and J by 7 bases, with 22 bases between them.

The chain recombines TRBV7-2 with TRBJ2-7, with 7 bases identical to TRBD1. The junction had 10 bases not matched to a gene; V was cut back by 5 bases and J by 6 bases. Germline CDR1 and CDR2: SGHTA and FQGNSA. The CDR3 consists of 14 residues. For the CDR3, the DNA is TGTGCCAGCAGCGCGACAGGGAATCGGTGCGAGCAGTACTTC. This codes for CASSATGNRCEQYF.

Remarks on this clone: The junction does not match germline at one end; this may be a read error. The chain is built from TRBV9 and TRBJ2-7; D possibly corresponds to TRBD1 (6 bases). The germline gives CDR1 SGDLS, CDR2 YYNGEE. The CDR3 length is 11 residues. DNA for the CDR3: TGTGCCAGCAGCACCGGGACAAACTTTTATTTC. Translated, it gives CASSTGTNFYF.

This clone was detected once. The V and J genes are TRBV25-1 and TRBJ1-1, with a tentative D call TRBD1 (6 bases). Germline CDR1 reads MGHDK; CDR2 reads SYGVNS. V was clipped by 3 bases and J by 0 bases, with 11 bases between them. The CDR3 spans 15 residues. As DNA, the CDR3 is TGTGCCAGCAGTGAGATAGGGGACATGAACACTGAAGCTTTCTTT. Amino acids: CASSEIGDMNTEAFF.

This chain connects TRBV10-2 to TRBJ2-1; the match to TRBD1 covers 9 bases. The J segment lost 7 bases and the V segment lost 7 bases, leaving 11 bases of the junction unmatched. CDR3 length: 15 residues. Germline V gene data show CDR1 as WSHSY and CDR2 as SAAADI. This CDR3 reads CASKGLQGAGNEQFF. The CDR3 nucleotides read TGCGCCAGCAAGGGATTACAGGGGGCAGGAAATGAGCAGTTCTTC.